This entry features one TCR beta chain sequence. The CDR3 covers 15 residues. V was trimmed by 5 bases and J by 2 bases, leaving 12 bases between them. From germline, CDR1 is SGHTA and CDR2 FQGNSA. In the authors' workflow: Reference gene primer amplification yielded estimated nucleated cell counts. Sequencing was performed with immunoSEQ multiplex PCR; in TCRdb, only in-frame clones are kept and a portion is missing. That table is the source of V, J and clone size, and D and trimming were worked out from the DNA. This sample has 150,000 to 200,000 clones; around 86% occur once, and the top ten carry 0.99%. This entry is derived from a study of blood T cell repertoires in COVID-19. Overall study context: COVID-19 samples from acute and convalescent phases originated in the United States, Italy and Spain. T cells, B-cell-depleted T cells, or PBMCs supplied cDNA or gDNA.

The specimen sequenced was peripheral blood. V is TRBV7-2 and J is TRBJ1-4; TRBD1 is a possible D gene (6 bases). This TCR came from a young man with acute or convalescent COVID-19. The CDR3 loop reads CASSLRQATNEKLFF. In DNA form, the CDR3 reads TGTGCCAGCAGCCTTAGACAGGCGACTAATGAAAAACTGTTTTTT.